Reported below is one T cell receptor (beta chain). The antigen is undetermined. Time point in this sample: cycle 4 day 1 (C4D1), after about 6 weeks of nivolumab. All patients experienced relapse after autologous stem cell transplantation, and brentuximab vedotin exposure was variable. The record originates from a study of PD-1 blockade in classical Hodgkin lymphoma. Study observations and caveats: CD8+ TCR diversity did not rise significantly by C4D1, unlike CD4+. Newly diagnosed patients reportedly had lower baseline TCR diversity than healthy donors.

Assay: immunoSEQ multiplex PCR; the TCRdb copy retains only in-frame clones and omits some. This sample has almost 95,000 clones, with nearly 85% found just once. The ends were cut back, 2 bases at V and 3 bases at J, with 10 bases in the middle. The CDR3 consists of 13 residues. Per the germline V gene, CDR1 is SQVTM and CDR2 is ANQGSEA. The rearrangement links TRBV29-1 to TRBJ2-5; D might be TRBD2 (6 bases). This clonotype originated in a human donor with classical Hodgkin lymphoma. This specimen consisted of peripheral blood mononuclear cells (PBMCs), obtained before the fourth cycle of nivolumab. The CDR3 region is CSVESGREETQYF. As DNA, the CDR3 is TGCAGCGTTGAATCCGGGAGAGAAGAGACCCAGTACTTC.